Below are 25 T cell receptor beta chains sequenced from a single sample in a study of CD8+ T cells in alopecia areata. RNA extraction was followed by reverse transcription into cDNA, which acted as the sequencing template. Clones were read by immunoSEQ multiplex PCR, and TCRdb kept only the in-frame ones, dropping some. The table lists 150,000 to 200,000 clones, 60% of them singletons. Specified treatment: oral pan-JAK inhibitor, 5-10 mg twice daily. Sequencing was performed on CD4+ T cells sorted from blood, taken at week 24, from a patient treated with tofacitinib. These receptors came from a human donor with alopecia areata.

The chain has TRBV29-1 and TRBJ1-2; 10 nucleotides agree with TRBD1. The J segment lost 5 bases and the V segment lost 7 bases, leaving 7 bases of the junction unmatched. This CDR3 comprises 13 residues. In germline, CDR1 is SQVTM, CDR2 ANQGSEA. The CDR3 protein is CSAEGTGVYGYTF. DNA for the CDR3: TGCAGCGCCGAGGGGACAGGGGTTTATGGCTACACCTTC. The full variable domain, rest sourced from reference TRBV29-1 and TRBJ1-2, is SAVISQKPSRDICQRGTSLTIQCQVDSQVTMMFWYRQQPGQSLTLIATANQGSEATYESGFVIDKFPISRPNLTFSTLTVSNMSPEDSSIYLCSAEGTGVYGYTFGSGTRLTVV.

The chain links TRBV6-1 to TRBJ2-1, with 11 bases lining up with TRBD1. Unmatched junction bases numbered 10, after V lost 7 bases and J lost 8 bases. Germline V gene lookup returns CDR1 MNHNS and CDR2 SASEGT. This CDR3 is built from 15 residues. CDR3 in DNA: TGTGCCAGCAAGGCCGGACAGGGGGCAGGCGATGAGCAGTTCTTC. This translates into CASKAGQGAGDEQFF.

This clone occurred a few times. Here the CDR3 DNA reads TGTGCCAGCAGCTTGGAGGGCACAGATACGCAGTATTTT. As protein: CASSLEGTDTQYF. The chain is built from TRBV5-6 and TRBJ2-3; D is unresolved. Germline V gives CDR1 SGHDT, CDR2 YYEEEE. Trimming shortened V by 0 bases and J by 1 base, and 3 bases separated the two germline ends. This CDR3 contains 13 residues. The whole variable domain, remainder taken from reference TRBV5-6 and TRBJ2-3, is DAGVTQSPTHLIKTRGQQVTLRCSPKSGHDTVSWYQQALGQGPQFIFQYYEEEERQRGNFPDRFSGHQFPNYSSELNVNALLLGDSALYLCASSLEGTDTQYFGPGTRLTVL.

The rearrangement joins TRBV4-1 to TRBJ1-2; D gene ambiguous. Between the trimmed V and J ends, which lost 4 bases and 7 bases, there was a span of 13 bases. This CDR3 region has 13 residues. Germline-derived CDR1 and CDR2 are MGHRA and YSYEKL. The CDR3 here is CASSRLIESGYTF. CDR3 nucleotide sequence: TGCGCCAGCAGCCGATTGATCGAGAGTGGCTACACCTTC.

The genes are TRBV4-1 and TRBJ2-1; 7 nucleotides line up with TRBD1. This CDR3 has 16 residues. CDR1 is MGHRA, CDR2 YSYEKL, per germline. V was clipped by 5 bases and J by 5 bases; unmatched bases: 12. DNA of the CDR3: TGCGCCAGCAGCTACCCTCCCGGGACAGACGACAATGAGCAGTTCTTC. The encoded protein is CASSYPPGTDDNEQFF.

CDR3 DNA sequence: TGTGCCAGCAGTTACTCAGACAGGGGTTCTGGCTACACCTTC. It yields the protein CASSYSDRGSGYTF. The rearrangement uses TRBV6-5 and TRBJ1-2, with 8 positions matching TRBD1. The CDR3 has 14 residues. Germline V CDR1 and CDR2: MNHEY, SVGAGI. After removal of 0 bases from V and 7 bases from J, the junction contained 4 bases not matched to a gene.

The rearrangement links TRBV30 to TRBJ1-4, with 7 bases fitting TRBD1. The germline V gene has CDR1 GTSNPN and CDR2 SVGIG (reference sequence). The V gene end was trimmed by 0 bases and the J gene end by 7 bases; junction bases not matched to a gene: 2. This CDR3 is built from 13 residues. The CDR3 region has the DNA TGTGCCTGGAGTGTACAGGGGCGTGAAAAACTGTTTTTT. It encodes CAWSVQGREKLFF. The variable domain in full, with the rest retrieved from reference TRBV30 and TRBJ1-4, is SQTIHQWPATLVQPVGSPLSLECTVEGTSNPNLYWYRQAAGRGLQLLFYSVGIGQISSEVPQNLSASRPQDRQFILSSKKLLLSDSGFYLCAWSVQGREKLFFGSGTQLSVL.

The V and J genes are TRBV7-3 and TRBJ2-1; 11 positions agree with TRBD1. V shed 2 bases, J shed 9 bases, and the junction held 6 bases outside the gene matches. CDR1 SGHTA and CDR2 FQGTGA come from the germline V gene. The CDR3 is 15 amino acids. The CDR3 nucleotides are TGTGCCAGCAGCTTAGGGACAGGGGGTTGGAGTGAGCAGTTCTTC. It yields the protein CASSLGTGGWSEQFF.

This rearrangement joins TRBV9 to TRBJ2-7; D might be TRBD1 (6 bases). CDR1 is SGDLS, CDR2 YYNGEE, per germline. This CDR3 has 14 amino acids. V shed 0 bases and J shed 3 bases, with 10 bases lying between them. Here the CDR3 DNA reads TGTGCCAGCAGCGTAGATCTAGGGGGCTACGAGCAGTACTTC. Protein sequence: CASSVDLGGYEQYF.

The CDR3 coding sequence is TGCAGTGCTAGAACCGGACAGGAAGCTTTCTTT. Translated, it gives CSARTGQEAFF. The J gene is TRBJ1-1, the V gene TRBV20-1; D is perhaps TRBD1 (6 bases). The CDR3 has 11 amino acids. V lost 2 bases and J 8 bases, leaving 9 bases between the germline ends. Germline CDR1 and CDR2: DFQATT and SNEGSKA (reference sequence).

V gene TRBV6-6 combines with J gene TRBJ2-3, with D unclear. CDR1 is MNHNY and CDR2 is SVGAGI in the germline V gene (reference sequence). V was shortened by 5 bases and J by 6 bases, with 18 bases between the two germline ends. CDR3 length: 15 residues. This CDR3 is CASSPDLGFADTQYF. In nucleotides, the CDR3 is TGTGCCAGCAGTCCCGACCTTGGGTTTGCGGATACGCAGTATTTT.

J is TRBJ1-6 and V is TRBV30; D call uncertain. Germline V gene sequence: CDR1 GTSNPN, CDR2 SVGIG (reference sequence). The CDR3 has 13 amino acids. V lost 3 bases and J lost 7, with 10 bases in between. In nucleotides, the CDR3 is TGTGCCTGGAGGGGGTCTACCAATTCACCCCTCCACTTT. It is translated as CAWRGSTNSPLHF.

The chain recombines TRBV6-5 with TRBJ2-7, with 9 bases identical to TRBD1. The J segment lost 4 bases and the V segment lost 5 bases, leaving 9 bases of the junction unmatched. CDR3 length: 15 amino acids. CDR1 is MNHEY, CDR2 SVGAGI, per germline. Written as DNA, the CDR3 is TGTGCCAGCAGTGCATCACAGGGGGCTTCGTACGAGCAGTACTTC. It translates to CASSASQGASYEQYF.

The chain links TRBV15 to TRBJ2-5; 9 bases fit TRBD2. This CDR3 has 19 amino acids. Germline V gene sequence: CDR1 LNHNV, CDR2 YYDKDF (reference sequence). Unmatched junction bases numbered 11, after V lost 0 bases and J lost 0 bases. CDR3 residues: CATSRDRRGGTQDQETQYF. CDR3 bases: TGTGCCACCAGCAGAGATCGGCGGGGGGGAACCCAGGACCAAGAGACCCAGTACTTC.

This clone was observed a single time. The V gene is TRBV5-6, the J gene TRBJ2-7, with D unclear. The CDR3 contains 13 residues. The germline V gene encodes CDR1 SGHDT and CDR2 YYEEEE. V lost 3 bases and J lost 1, with 8 bases in between. The CDR3 region is CASSSRSSYEQYF. For the CDR3, the DNA is TGTGCCAGCAGCTCTAGGTCGTCCTACGAGCAGTACTTC.

The V gene is TRBV4-1, the J gene TRBJ2-6, with a possible D match to TRBD1 (6 bases). The germline V gene encodes CDR1 MGHRA and CDR2 YSYEKL. This CDR3 comprises 17 residues. Trimming removed 4 bases from V and 2 bases from J, with 15 bases in between. In DNA, the CDR3 is TGCGCCAGCAGCCTCCAAAGGGGGACCACTGGGGCCAACGTCCTGACTTTC. Translation: CASSLQRGTTGANVLTF.

A few counts support this clone. The J gene is TRBJ2-3, the V gene TRBV30; 9 bases match TRBD2. Germline V gives CDR1 GTSNPN, CDR2 SVGIG (reference sequence). This CDR3 has 16 amino acids. V shed 0 bases, J shed 5 bases, and the junction held 9 bases outside the gene matches. CDR3 DNA sequence: TGTGCCTGGAGTGTGGTCGGCGGGGGGGCAGGAGATACGCAGTATTTT. The encoded protein is CAWSVVGGGAGDTQYF.

The gene calls are TRBV6-5 and TRBJ2-1, with TRBD2 matching over 8 bases. Losses at the gene ends were 5 bases for V and 2 bases for J; bases not matched to a gene: 5. The CDR3 is made up of 15 amino acids. Germline V gene sequence: CDR1 MNHEY, CDR2 SVGAGI. As DNA, the CDR3 is TGTGCCAGCAGTGGTCGGGGGGGCGCCTACAATGAGCAGTTCTTC. It encodes CASSGRGGAYNEQFF.

Notes on this clone: The same CDR3 can be traced to other DNA sequences in this sample. The CDR3 nucleotides are TGCGCCAGCAGCTTGACGGGGAACACCGGGGAGCTGTTTTTT. Amino acids: CASSLTGNTGELFF. This chain uses TRBV5-1 with TRBJ2-2; D remains unclear. CDR1 and CDR2 from the germline V gene are SGHRS and YFSETQ. Trimming shortened V by 1 base and J by 1 base, and 5 bases separated the two germline ends. The CDR3 extends over 14 amino acids.

The gene calls are TRBV11-2 and TRBJ2-3; D is possibly TRBD2 (5 bases). The CDR3 spans 14 residues. The V end was cut by 5 bases, the J end by 5 bases, with 14 bases between. Germline V gene sequence: CDR1 SGHAT, CDR2 FQNNGV. The DNA of the CDR3 is TGTGCCAGCAGCCCCGGGATAGGGAGAGATACGCAGTATTTT. Its translation: CASSPGIGRDTQYF.

The chain recombines TRBV7-2 with TRBJ1-1; D gene ambiguous. V dropped 1 base and J dropped 5 bases, with 14 bases sitting between them. Per the germline V gene, CDR1 is SGHTA and CDR2 is FQGNSA. This CDR3 region has 15 residues. The CDR3: CASSLDQVSSTEAFF. CDR3 DNA: TGTGCCAGCAGCTTAGATCAGGTATCGTCGACTGAAGCTTTCTTT.

The V gene is TRBV6-1, the J gene TRBJ2-2; 12 positions match TRBD2. J was trimmed by 1 base and V by 4 bases; bases with no gene match: 4. Germline lookup yields CDR1 MNHNS and CDR2 SASEGT. This CDR3 has 17 amino acids. CDR3 protein: CASSGPLAGGNTGELFF. The CDR3 region has the DNA TGTGCCAGCAGTGGTCCACTAGCGGGGGGGAACACCGGGGAGCTGTTTTTT.

V is TRBV29-1 and J is TRBJ2-1; the D gene is possibly TRBD2 (7 bases). The CDR3 has 15 residues. Germline lookup yields CDR1 SQVTM and CDR2 ANQGSEA. V lost 4 bases and J lost 10, with 23 bases in between. In DNA form, the CDR3 reads TGCAGCGTTGTCTGGGGGGGGACACCAAATTCCGAGCAGTTCTTC. Its protein product is CSVVWGGTPNSEQFF.

This clone appeared a few times. The chain employs TRBV29-1 and TRBJ2-5; no firm D call. V lost 7 bases to trimming and J lost 3 bases, with 12 bases between them. The CDR3 covers 12 residues. Germline CDR1 reads SQVTM; CDR2 reads ANQGSEA. CDR3: CSGLTEKETQYF. Written as DNA, the CDR3 is TGCAGCGGGCTCACAGAGAAAGAGACCCAGTACTTC.

The chain joins TRBV5-4 to TRBJ2-2; a possible D gene is TRBD1 (6 bases). Trimming removed 4 bases at V and 0 bases at J, with 13 bases between. This CDR3 contains 16 residues. The germline V gene encodes CDR1 SGHNT and CDR2 YYREEE (reference sequence). The CDR3 DNA reads TGTGCCAGCAGCCTTCTGACAGGAGCGAACACCGGGGAGCTGTTTTTT. The encoded protein is CASSLLTGANTGELFF.